This is a list of T cell receptor beta chains from one sample in a study of Ad26.COV2.S vaccination and SARS-CoV-2 variants. TCRdb's table, derived via immunoSEQ multiplex PCR, lists solely in-frame clones and lacks some. The sample includes hundreds of thousands of clones, around 90% of them seen just once. Sequences were derived from peripheral blood, sampled in a trial of Ad26.COV2.S vaccine versus placebo. The source of these receptors is a person between 18 and 60 years old who received the Ad26.COV2.S COVID-19 vaccine or a placebo. CDR3s include the opening cysteine and the closing phenylalanine or tryptophan. D genes are given only for firm matches. Size values are once, few and many counts, or a class for expanded clones, and some rows have none.

J | V | size | D | DNA | CDR3
TRBJ2-5 | TRBV29-1 | - | - | TGCAGCGTTGGGGTAAAAGAGACCCAGTACTTC | CSVGVKETQYF
TRBJ2-7 | TRBV7-9 | once | TRBD1 | TGTGCCAGCAGCCCGAGGGACAGATCCTACGAGCAGTACTTC | CASSPRDRSYEQYF
TRBJ2-7 | TRBV5-1 | - | - | TGCGCCAGCAGGAGAACTGACGGTAGCTCCTACGAGCAGTACTTC | CASRRTDGSSYEQYF
TRBJ1-2 | TRBV9 | - | - | TGTGCCAGCAGCGCCCGAGGGCCCTATGGCTACACCTTC | CASSARGPYGYTF
TRBJ1-5 | TRBV3-1/TRBV3-2 | - | TRBD1 | TGTGCCAGCAGTCAGGACAGGAGCGTTTTGCCCCAGCATTTT | CASSQDRSVLPQHF
TRBJ1-5 | TRBV7-2 | - | TRBD1 | TGTGCCAGCAGCCCCATGGACAGGGGGTTCAATCAGCCCCAGCATTTT | CASSPMDRGFNQPQHF
TRBJ2-7 | TRBV6-5 | - | TRBD2 | TGTGCCAGCAGACCCTCCGGGACTATTTCCTACGAGCAGTACTTC | CASRPSGTISYEQYF
TRBJ2-1 | TRBV9 | once | - | TGTGCCAGCAGCGTAAGGGATCCGCACAATGAGCAGTTCTTC | CASSVRDPHNEQFF
TRBJ1-5 | TRBV12-3/TRBV12-4 | - | - | TGTGCCAGCAGCGACAGGCGGTATCAGCCCCAGCATTTT | CASSDRRYQPQHF
TRBJ2-1 | TRBV5-4 | once | - | TGTGCCAGCAGCCTGGGACACTACAATGAGCAGTTCTTC | CASSLGHYNEQFF
TRBJ2-6 | TRBV30 | once | - | TGTGCCTGGAGTGGTTCTGGGCCCCATGGATTTGGGGCCAACGTCCTGACTTTC | CAWSGSGPHGFGANVLTF
TRBJ1-4 | TRBV7-9 | - | TRBD1 | TGTGCCAGCAGATCACCAACAGCAGGGGGTGAAAAACTGTTTTTT | CASRSPTAGGEKLFF
TRBJ2-7 | TRBV19 | - | - | TGTGCCAGTAGTATAGGAGGGGACGAGCAGTACTTC | CASSIGGDEQYF
TRBJ2-3 | TRBV7-9 | - | - | TGTGCCAGCAGCACCCCACAGAGCACAGATACGCAGTATTTT | CASSTPQSTDTQYF
TRBJ1-1 | TRBV6-1 | - | TRBD1 | TGTGCCAGCAGCGAAGCCTGGCGAACAACAGGGGCCACTGAAGCTTTCTTT | CASSEAWRTTGATEAFF
TRBJ2-2 | TRBV11-2 | - | - | TGTGCCAGCAGCTTAGAAGGGGTTGCCACCGGGGAGCTGTTTTTT | CASSLEGVATGELFF
TRBJ1-6 | TRBV15 | - | - | TGTGCCACCAGCAGAGATCAAAGGGGAAATTCACCCCTCCACTTT | CATSRDQRGNSPLHF
TRBJ1-5 | TRBV2 | - | - | TGTGCCAGTATAGGTGACGGGAGCAATCAGCCCCAGCATTTT | CASIGDGSNQPQHF
TRBJ2-7 | TRBV19 | - | - | TGTGCCAGTAGTAGACAGAGCGGCTACGAGCAGTACTTC | CASSRQSGYEQYF
TRBJ2-2 | TRBV3-1/TRBV3-2 | - | - | TGTGCCAGCAGCCAAGAGCCTAGGGCCGGGGAGCTGTTTTTT | CASSQEPRAGELFF
TRBJ1-5 | TRBV3-1/TRBV3-2 | - | - | TGTGCCAGCAGCCAAGGGACAGTCAATCAGCCCCAGCATTTT | CASSQGTVNQPQHF
TRBJ1-2 | TRBV9 | - | TRBD1 | TGTGCCAGCAGCGTAGCTACAGGGGGCAGCTATGGCTACACCTTC | CASSVATGGSYGYTF
TRBJ1-2 | TRBV29-1 | - | TRBD1 | TGCAGCGTTGCACAGGGGGCAGGAGGCTACACCTTC | CSVAQGAGGYTF
TRBJ1-2 | TRBV2 | - | TRBD1 | TGTGCCAAAGGGACAGGGCTAGCTAACTATGGCTACACCTTC | CAKGTGLANYGYTF